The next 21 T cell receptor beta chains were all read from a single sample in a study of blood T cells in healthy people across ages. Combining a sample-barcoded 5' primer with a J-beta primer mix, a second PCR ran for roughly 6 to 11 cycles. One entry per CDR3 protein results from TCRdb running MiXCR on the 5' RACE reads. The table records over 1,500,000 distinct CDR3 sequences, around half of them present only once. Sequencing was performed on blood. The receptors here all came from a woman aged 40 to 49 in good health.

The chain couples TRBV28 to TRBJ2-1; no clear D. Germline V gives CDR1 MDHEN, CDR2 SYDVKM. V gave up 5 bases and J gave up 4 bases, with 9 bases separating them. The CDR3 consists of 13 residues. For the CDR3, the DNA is TGTGCCAGCAGTGCCCCTGTATACAATGAGCAGTTCTTC. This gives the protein CASSAPVYNEQFF.

The CDR3 loop reads CASSFRDTASTDTQYF. The CDR3 region has the DNA TGTGCCAGCAGCTTTCGGGATACAGCTAGCACAGATACGCAGTATTTT. The genes are TRBV9 and TRBJ2-3; D is possibly TRBD2 (5 bases). Germline V gene data show CDR1 as SGDLS and CDR2 as YYNGEE. Trimming took 4 bases from V and 0 from J, leaving 15 bases between them. The length of the CDR3 is 16 residues.

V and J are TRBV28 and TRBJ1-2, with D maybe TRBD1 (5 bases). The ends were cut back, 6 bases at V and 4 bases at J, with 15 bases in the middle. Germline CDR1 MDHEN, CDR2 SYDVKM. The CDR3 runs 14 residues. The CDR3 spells CASSRAAGIYGYTF. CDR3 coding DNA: TGTGCCAGCAGCCGCGCGGCAGGGATCTATGGCTACACCTTC.

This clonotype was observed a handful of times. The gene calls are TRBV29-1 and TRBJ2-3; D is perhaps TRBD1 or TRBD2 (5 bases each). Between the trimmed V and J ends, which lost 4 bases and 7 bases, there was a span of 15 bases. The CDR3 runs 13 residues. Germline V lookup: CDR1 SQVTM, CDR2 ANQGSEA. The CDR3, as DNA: TGCAGCGTTGTCCATCAGGGAGCTAATACGCAGTATTTT. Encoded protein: CSVVHQGANTQYF.

CDR3 sequence reads: CSARVDRGTDTQYF. The CDR3 DNA sequence: TGCAGTGCTAGAGTGGACAGGGGGACAGATACGCAGTATTTT. V usage is TRBV20-1 and J usage is TRBJ2-3; 10 bases are shared with TRBD1. The germline V gene encodes CDR1 DFQATT and CDR2 SNEGSKA (reference sequence). There are 14 residues in the CDR3. The V segment lost 1 base and the J segment 3 bases; nucleotides outside the gene matches: 1.

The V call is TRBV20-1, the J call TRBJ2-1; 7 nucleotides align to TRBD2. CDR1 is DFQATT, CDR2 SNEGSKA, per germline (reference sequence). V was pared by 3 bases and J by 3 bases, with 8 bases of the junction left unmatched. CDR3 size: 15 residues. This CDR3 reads CSASVGLGDYNEQFF. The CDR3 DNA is TGCAGTGCTAGTGTAGGACTAGGCGACTACAATGAGCAGTTCTTC.

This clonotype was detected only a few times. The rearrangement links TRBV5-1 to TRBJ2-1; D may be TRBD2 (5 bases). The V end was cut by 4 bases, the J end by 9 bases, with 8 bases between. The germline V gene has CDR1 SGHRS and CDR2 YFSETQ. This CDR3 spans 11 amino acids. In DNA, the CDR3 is TGCGCCAGCAGCGGGAGCGTTGAGCAGTTCTTC. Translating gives CASSGSVEQFF. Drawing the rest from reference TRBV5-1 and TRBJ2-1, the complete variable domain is KAGVTQTPRYLIKTRGQQVTLSCSPISGHRSVSWYQQTPGQGLQFLFEYFSETQRNKGNFPGRFSGRQFSNSRSEMNVSTLELGDSALYLCASSGSVEQFFGPGTRLTVL.

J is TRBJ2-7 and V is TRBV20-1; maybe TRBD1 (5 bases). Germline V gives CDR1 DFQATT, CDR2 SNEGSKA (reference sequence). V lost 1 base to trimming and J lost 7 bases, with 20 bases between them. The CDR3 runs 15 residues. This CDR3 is CSARGGPSSYNEQYF. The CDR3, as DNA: TGCAGTGCTAGAGGGGGCCCCAGCTCCTACAATGAGCAGTACTTC.

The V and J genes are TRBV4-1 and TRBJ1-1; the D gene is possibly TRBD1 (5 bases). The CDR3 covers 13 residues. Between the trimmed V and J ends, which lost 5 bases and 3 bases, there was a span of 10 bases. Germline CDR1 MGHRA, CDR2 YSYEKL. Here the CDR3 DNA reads TGCGCCAGCAGCTCAACCAGGGACACTGAAGCTTTCTTT. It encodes CASSSTRDTEAFF.

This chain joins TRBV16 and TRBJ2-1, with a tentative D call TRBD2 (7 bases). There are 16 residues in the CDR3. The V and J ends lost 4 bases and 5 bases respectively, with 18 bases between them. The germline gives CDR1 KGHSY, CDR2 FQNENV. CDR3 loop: CASSPFWGGADNEQFF. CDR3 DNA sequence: TGTGCCAGCAGCCCCTTTTGGGGGGGGGCAGACAATGAGCAGTTCTTC.

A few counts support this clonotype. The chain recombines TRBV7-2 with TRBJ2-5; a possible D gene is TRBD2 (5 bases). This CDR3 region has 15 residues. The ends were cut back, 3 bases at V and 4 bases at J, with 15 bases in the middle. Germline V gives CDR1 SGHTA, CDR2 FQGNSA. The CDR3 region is CASSFNTRGRETQYF. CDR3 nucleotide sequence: TGTGCCAGCAGCTTTAATACGCGAGGGCGAGAGACCCAGTACTTC.

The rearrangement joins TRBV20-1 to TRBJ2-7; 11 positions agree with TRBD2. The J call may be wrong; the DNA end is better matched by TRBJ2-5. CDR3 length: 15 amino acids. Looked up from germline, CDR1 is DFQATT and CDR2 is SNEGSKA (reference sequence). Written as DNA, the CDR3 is TGCAGTGCTAGAGAGACTAGCGGGGAACTAGAGACCCAGTACTTC. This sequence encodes CSARETSGELETQYF.

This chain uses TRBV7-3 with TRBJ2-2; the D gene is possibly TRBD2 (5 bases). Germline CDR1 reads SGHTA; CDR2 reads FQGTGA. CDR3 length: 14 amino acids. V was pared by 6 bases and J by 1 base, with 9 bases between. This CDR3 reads CASRDSLNTGELFF. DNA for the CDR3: TGTGCCAGCAGGGACTCCCTGAACACCGGGGAGCTGTTTTTT. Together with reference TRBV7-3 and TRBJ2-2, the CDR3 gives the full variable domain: GAGVSQTPSNKVTEKGKYVELRCDPISGHTALYWYRQSLGQGPEFLIYFQGTGAADDSGLPNDRFFAVRPEGSVSTLKIQRTERGDSAVYLCASRDSLNTGELFFGEGSRLTVL.

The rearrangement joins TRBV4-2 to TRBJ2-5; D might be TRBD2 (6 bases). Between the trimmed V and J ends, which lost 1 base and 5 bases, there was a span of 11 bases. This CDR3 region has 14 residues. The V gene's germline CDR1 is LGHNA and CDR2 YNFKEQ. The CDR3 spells CASSQGTMRETQYF. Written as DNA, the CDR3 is TGTGCCAGCAGCCAAGGGACTATGAGGGAGACCCAGTACTTC.

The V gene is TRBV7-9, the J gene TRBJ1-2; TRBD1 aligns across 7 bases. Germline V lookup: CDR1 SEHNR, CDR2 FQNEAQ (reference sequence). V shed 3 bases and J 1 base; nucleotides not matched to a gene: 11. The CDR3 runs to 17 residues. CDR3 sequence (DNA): TGTGCCAGCAGCTTCAGGGGGACAGAGAGTATTAACTATGGCTACACCTTC. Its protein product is CASSFRGTESINYGYTF.

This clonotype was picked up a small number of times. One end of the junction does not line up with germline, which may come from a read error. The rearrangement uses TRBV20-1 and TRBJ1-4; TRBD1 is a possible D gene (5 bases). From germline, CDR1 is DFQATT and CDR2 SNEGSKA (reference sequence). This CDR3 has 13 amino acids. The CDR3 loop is CGAWDREVEKLFF. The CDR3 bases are TGCGGTGCTTGGGACCGTGAGGTTGAAAAACTGTTTTTT.

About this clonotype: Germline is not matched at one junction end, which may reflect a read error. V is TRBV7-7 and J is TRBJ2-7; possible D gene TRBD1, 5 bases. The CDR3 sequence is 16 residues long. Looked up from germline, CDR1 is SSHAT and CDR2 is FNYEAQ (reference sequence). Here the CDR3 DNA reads TGTGCTAGCAGCCCAGCTGGGGCGAGCTCCTACAATGAGCAGTACTTC. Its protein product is CASSPAGASSYNEQYF. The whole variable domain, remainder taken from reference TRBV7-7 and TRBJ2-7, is GAGVSQSPRYKVTKRGQDVTLRCDPISSHATLYWYQQALGQGPEFLTYFNYEAQPDKSGLPSDRFSAERPEGSISTLTIQRTEQRDSAMYRCASSPAGASSYNEQYFGPGTRLTVT.

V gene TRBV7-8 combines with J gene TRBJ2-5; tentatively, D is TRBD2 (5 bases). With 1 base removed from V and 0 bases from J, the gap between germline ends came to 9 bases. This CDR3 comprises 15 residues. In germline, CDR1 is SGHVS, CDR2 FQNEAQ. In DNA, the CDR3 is TGTGCCAGCAGCTTAGTGCCCGGGAACCAAGAGACCCAGTACTTC. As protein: CASSLVPGNQETQYF.

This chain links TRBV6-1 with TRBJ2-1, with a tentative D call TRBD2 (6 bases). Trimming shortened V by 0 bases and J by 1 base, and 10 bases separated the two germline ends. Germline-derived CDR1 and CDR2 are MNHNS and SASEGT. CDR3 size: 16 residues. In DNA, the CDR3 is TGTGCCAGCAGTGAAGCGCGGGGCTTTTCCTACAATGAGCAGTTCTTC. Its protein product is CASSEARGFSYNEQFF.

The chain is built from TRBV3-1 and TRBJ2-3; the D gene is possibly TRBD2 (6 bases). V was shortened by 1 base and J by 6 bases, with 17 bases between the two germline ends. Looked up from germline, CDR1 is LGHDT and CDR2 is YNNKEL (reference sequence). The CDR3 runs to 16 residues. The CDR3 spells CASSQGWRGGPDTQYF. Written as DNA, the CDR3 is TGTGCCAGCAGCCAAGGGTGGAGGGGCGGCCCGGATACGCAGTATTTT.

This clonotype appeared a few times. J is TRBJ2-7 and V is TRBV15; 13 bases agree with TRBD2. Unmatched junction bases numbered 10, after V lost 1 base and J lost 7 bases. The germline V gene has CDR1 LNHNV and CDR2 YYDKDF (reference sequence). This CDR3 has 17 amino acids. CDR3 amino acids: CATSRGILAGGANEQYF. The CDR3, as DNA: TGTGCCACCAGCAGAGGGATACTAGCGGGGGGGGCAAATGAGCAGTACTTC.